The 7 T cell receptor beta chains below were found in one sample sequenced in a study of OX40 agonist ivuxolimab in advanced cancers. The method was immunoSEQ multiplex PCR; TCRdb's version includes in-frame clones alone and lacks a portion of them. The sample includes tens of thousands of clones, 75% to 95% of them seen just once. The material was CD4+ or CD8+ T cells sorted from blood, obtained in a trial of the OX40 agonist ivuxolimab. Source of these receptors: an adult with an advanced solid tumor such as melanoma, head and neck, liver or kidney cancer.

The table lists this clone with a count of one. V gene TRBV11-2 combines with J gene TRBJ2-7; maybe TRBD2 (6 bases). The CDR3 contains 13 residues. The V end lost 3 bases, the J end lost 6 bases, and 12 bases lay between the germline ends. CDR1 is SGHAT, CDR2 FQNNGV, per germline. Here the CDR3 reads CASSLGGRVEQYF. The CDR3 coding sequence is TGTGCCAGCAGCTTGGGAGGACGGGTCGAGCAGTACTTC. Combining the CDR3 with reference TRBV11-2 and TRBJ2-7 gives the whole variable domain EAGVAQSPRYKIIEKRQSVAFWCNPISGHATLYWYQQILGQGPKLLIQFQNNGVVDDSQLPKDRFSAERLKGVDSTLKIQPAKLEDSAVYLCASSLGGRVEQYFGPGTRLTVT.

The chain recombines TRBV27 with TRBJ1-1; weak D call: TRBD1 (6 bases). CDR1 is MNHEY and CDR2 is SMNVEV in the germline V gene (reference sequence). The CDR3 has 14 residues. The ends were cut back, 5 bases at V and 5 bases at J, with 15 bases in the middle. CDR3 amino acids: CASSEGQRWTEAFF. For the CDR3, the DNA is TGTGCCAGCAGTGAGGGACAAAGGTGGACTGAAGCTTTCTTT.

The chain is built from TRBV11-2 and TRBJ2-5; unclear D gene. The CDR3 totals 12 residues. Trimming removed 3 bases at V and 5 bases at J, with 7 bases between. Germline CDR1 SGHAT, CDR2 FQNNGV. The CDR3 region is CASSFTRETQYF. CDR3 in DNA: TGTGCCAGCAGCTTTACAAGGGAGACCCAGTACTTC.

The chain has TRBV2 and TRBJ2-7; D is possibly TRBD2 (6 bases). This CDR3 comprises 14 residues. The ends were cut back, 8 bases at V and 6 bases at J, with 20 bases in the middle. The germline V gene encodes CDR1 SNHLY and CDR2 FYNNEI. This CDR3 is CASLTPRGLGEQYF. The CDR3 bases are TGTGCCAGCCTAACGCCCCGGGGGTTGGGCGAGCAGTACTTC.

The chain links TRBV10-1 to TRBJ2-1, with 10 bases fitting TRBD2. The germline V gene has CDR1 WNHNN and CDR2 SYGVQD (reference sequence). V lost 1 base and J lost 9; bases outside the gene matches: 6. The CDR3 has 15 residues. CDR3 bases: TGCGCCAGCAGTGAGTTGGCTAGCGGGAGTGTTGAGCAGTTCTTC. As protein: CASSELASGSVEQFF.

As DNA, the CDR3 is TGTGCCAGCAGTCCCGATCCCCTCTACGAGCAGTACTTC. Translating it yields CASSPDPLYEQYF. This chain connects TRBV27 to TRBJ2-7; no reliable D call. This CDR3 contains 13 residues. Deletions cut 5 bases from V and 3 bases from J, with 11 bases between. Germline V gene lookup returns CDR1 MNHEY and CDR2 SMNVEV (reference sequence).

This chain uses TRBV9 with TRBJ2-1; D remains unclear. With 3 bases removed from V and 10 bases from J, the gap between germline ends came to 8 bases. CDR1 and CDR2 from the germline V gene are SGDLS and YYNGEE. This CDR3 region has 11 residues. The CDR3 reads CASSGLREQFF. Here the CDR3 DNA reads TGTGCCAGCAGCGGCCTCCGGGAGCAGTTCTTC.